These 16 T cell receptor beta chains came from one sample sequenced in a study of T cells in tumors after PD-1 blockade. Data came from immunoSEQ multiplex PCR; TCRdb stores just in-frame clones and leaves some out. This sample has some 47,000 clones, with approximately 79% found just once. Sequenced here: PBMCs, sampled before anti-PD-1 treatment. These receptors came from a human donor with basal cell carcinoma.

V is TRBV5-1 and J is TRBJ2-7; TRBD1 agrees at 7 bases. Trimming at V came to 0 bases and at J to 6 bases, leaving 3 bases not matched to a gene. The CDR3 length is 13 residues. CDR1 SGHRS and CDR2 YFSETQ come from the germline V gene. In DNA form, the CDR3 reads TGCGCCAGCAGCTTGGGTGGGACAGTCGAGCAGTACTTC. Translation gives CASSLGGTVEQYF.

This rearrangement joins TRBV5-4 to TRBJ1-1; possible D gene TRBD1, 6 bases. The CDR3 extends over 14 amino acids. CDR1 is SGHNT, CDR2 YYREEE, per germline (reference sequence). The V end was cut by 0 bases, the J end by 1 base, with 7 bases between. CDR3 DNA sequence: TGTGCCAGCAGCTTGGAACAGGGGAACACTGAAGCTTTCTTT. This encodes CASSLEQGNTEAFF.

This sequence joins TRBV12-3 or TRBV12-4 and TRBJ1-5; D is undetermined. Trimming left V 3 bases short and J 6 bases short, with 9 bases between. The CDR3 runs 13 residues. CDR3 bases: TGTGCCAGCAGTTTCCGGGATAGTCAGCCCCAGCATTTT. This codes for CASSFRDSQPQHF.

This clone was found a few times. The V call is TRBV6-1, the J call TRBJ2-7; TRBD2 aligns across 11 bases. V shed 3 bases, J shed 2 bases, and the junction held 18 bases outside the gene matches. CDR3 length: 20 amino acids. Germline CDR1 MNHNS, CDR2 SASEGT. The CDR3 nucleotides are TGTGCCAGCAGTGACCGCGGGTGGGCTAGCGGGGGGCATCGCCCCTACGAGCAGTACTTC. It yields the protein CASSDRGWASGGHRPYEQYF.

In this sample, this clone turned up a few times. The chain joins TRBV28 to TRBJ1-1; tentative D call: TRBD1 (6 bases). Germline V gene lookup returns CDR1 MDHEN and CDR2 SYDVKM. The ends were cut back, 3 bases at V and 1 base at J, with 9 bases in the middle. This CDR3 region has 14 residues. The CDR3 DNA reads TGTGCCAGCAGTTTGGCCAGGGGGAACACTGAAGCTTTCTTT. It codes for CASSLARGNTEAFF.

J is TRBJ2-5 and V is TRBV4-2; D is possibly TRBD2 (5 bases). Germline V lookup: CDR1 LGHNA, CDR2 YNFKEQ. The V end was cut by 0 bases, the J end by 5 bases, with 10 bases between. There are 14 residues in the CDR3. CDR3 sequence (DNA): TGTGCCAGCAGCCAAGATCGAGGGAGTGAGACCCAGTACTTC. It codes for CASSQDRGSETQYF.

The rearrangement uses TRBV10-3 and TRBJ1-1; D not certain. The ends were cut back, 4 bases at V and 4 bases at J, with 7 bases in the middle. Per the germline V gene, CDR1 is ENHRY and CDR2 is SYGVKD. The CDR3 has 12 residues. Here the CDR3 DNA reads TGTGCCATCAGTGGGCCGGGCACTGAAGCTTTCTTT. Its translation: CAISGPGTEAFF.

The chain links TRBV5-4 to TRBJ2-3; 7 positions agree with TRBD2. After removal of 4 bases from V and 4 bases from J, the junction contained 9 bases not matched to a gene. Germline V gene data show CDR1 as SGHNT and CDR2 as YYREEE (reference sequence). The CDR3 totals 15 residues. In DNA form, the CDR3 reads TGTGCCAGCAGCCCGACTAGCCCGGGGGCAGATACGCAGTATTTT. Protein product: CASSPTSPGADTQYF. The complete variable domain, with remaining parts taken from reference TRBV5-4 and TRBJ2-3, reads ETGVTQSPTHLIKTRGQQVTLRCSSQSGHNTVSWYQQALGQGPQFIFQYYREEENGRGNFPPRFSGLQFPNYSSELNVNALELDDSALYLCASSPTSPGADTQYFGPGTRLTVL.

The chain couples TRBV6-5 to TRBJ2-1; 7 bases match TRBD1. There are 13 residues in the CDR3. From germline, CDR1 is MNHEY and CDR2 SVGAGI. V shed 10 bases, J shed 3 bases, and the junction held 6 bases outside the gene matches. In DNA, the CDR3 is TGTGCCACCAGACAGGGCGGCTACAATGAGCAGTTCTTC. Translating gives CATRQGGYNEQFF.

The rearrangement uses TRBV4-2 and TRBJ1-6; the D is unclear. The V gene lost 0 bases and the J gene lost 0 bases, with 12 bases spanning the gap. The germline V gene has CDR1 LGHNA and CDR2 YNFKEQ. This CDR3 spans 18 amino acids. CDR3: CASSQDIFESSYNSPLHF. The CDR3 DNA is TGTGCCAGCAGCCAAGATATTTTTGAAAGCTCCTATAATTCACCCCTCCACTTT.

The DNA of the CDR3 is TGTGCCAGCAGTGACGGACAGGGGAAGGTTGGCTATGGCTACACCTTC. The encoded protein is CASSDGQGKVGYGYTF. The V gene is TRBV6-1, the J gene TRBJ1-2, with TRBD1 matching over 9 bases. The CDR3 has 16 residues. Germline V gene lookup returns CDR1 MNHNS and CDR2 SASEGT. J lost 4 bases, V lost 3 bases, and 9 bases had no gene match.

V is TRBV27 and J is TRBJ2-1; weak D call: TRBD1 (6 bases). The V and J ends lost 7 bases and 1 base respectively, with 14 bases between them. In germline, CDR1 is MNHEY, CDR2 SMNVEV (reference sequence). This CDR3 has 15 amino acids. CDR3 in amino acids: CASTYRVGSYNEQFF. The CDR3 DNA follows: TGTGCCAGCACATACAGGGTGGGATCCTACAATGAGCAGTTCTTC.

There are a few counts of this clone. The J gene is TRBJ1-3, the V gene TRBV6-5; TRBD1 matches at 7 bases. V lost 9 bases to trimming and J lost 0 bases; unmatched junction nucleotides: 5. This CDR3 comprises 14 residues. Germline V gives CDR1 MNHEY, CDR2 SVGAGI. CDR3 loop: CASRDSRSGNTIYF. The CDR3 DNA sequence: TGTGCCAGTCGGGACAGCCGCTCTGGAAACACCATATATTTT.

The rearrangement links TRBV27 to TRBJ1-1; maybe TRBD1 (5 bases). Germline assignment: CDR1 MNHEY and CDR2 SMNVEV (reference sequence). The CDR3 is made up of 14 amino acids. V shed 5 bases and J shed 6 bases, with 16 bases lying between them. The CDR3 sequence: CASSPLGGKAEAFF. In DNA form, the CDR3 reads TGTGCCAGCAGTCCCCTGGGGGGTAAGGCTGAAGCTTTCTTT.

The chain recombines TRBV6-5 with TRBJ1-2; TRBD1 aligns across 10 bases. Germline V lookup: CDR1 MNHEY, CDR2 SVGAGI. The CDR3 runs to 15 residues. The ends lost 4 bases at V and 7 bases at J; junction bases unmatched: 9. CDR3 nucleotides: TGTGCCAGCAGTTTCCAAGGACAGGGGGTTCGTGGCTACACCTTC. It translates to CASSFQGQGVRGYTF.

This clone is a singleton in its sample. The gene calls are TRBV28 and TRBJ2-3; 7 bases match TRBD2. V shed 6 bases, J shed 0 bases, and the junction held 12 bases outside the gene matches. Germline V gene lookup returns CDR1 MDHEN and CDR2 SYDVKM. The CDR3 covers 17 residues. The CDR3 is CASSQQKAGSSTDTQYF. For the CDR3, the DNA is TGTGCCAGCAGCCAACAAAAAGCGGGATCTAGCACAGATACGCAGTATTTT.